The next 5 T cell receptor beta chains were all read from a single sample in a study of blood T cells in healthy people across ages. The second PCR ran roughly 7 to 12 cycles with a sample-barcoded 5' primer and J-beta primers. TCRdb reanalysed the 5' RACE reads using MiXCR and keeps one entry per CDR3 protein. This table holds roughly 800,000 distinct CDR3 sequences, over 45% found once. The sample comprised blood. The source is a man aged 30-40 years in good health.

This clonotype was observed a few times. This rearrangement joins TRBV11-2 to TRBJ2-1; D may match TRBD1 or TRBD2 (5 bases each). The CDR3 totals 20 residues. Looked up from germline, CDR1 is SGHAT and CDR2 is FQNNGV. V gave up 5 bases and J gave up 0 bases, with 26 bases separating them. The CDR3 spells CASSLIGTPKRHTSYNEQFF. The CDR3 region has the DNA TGTGCCAGCAGCCTAATCGGGACGCCTAAGCGGCACACCTCCTACAATGAGCAGTTCTTC. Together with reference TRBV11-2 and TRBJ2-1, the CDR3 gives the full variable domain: EAGVAQSPRYKIIEKRQSVAFWCNPISGHATLYWYQQILGQGPKLLIQFQNNGVVDDSQLPKDRFSAERLKGVDSTLKIQPAKLEDSAVYLCASSLIGTPKRHTSYNEQFFGPGTRLTVL.

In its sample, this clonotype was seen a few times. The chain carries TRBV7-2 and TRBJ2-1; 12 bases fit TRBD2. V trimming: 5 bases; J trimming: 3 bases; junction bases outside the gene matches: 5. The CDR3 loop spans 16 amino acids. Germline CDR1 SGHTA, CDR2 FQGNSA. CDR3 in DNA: TGTGCCAGCAGCCCCCAGACTAGCGGGGGCTACAATGAGCAGTTCTTC. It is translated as CASSPQTSGGYNEQFF.

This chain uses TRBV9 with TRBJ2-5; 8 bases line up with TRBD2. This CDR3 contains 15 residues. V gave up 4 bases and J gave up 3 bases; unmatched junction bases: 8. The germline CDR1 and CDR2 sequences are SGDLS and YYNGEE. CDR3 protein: CASSPGRGREETQYF. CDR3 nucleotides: TGTGCCAGCAGCCCCGGGAGGGGTAGGGAAGAGACCCAGTACTTC.

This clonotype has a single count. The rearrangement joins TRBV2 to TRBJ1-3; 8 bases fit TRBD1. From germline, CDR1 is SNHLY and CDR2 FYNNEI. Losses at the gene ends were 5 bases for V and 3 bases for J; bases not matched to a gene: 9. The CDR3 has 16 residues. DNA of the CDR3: TGTGCCAGCAGTTACACTGGACAGGGTCATGGAAACACCATATATTTT. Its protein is CASSYTGQGHGNTIYF.

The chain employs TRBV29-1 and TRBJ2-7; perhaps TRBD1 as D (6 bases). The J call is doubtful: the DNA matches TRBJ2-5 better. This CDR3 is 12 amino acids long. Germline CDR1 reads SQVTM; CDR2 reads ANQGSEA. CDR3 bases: TGCAGCGCGCTCAGGGGCGGGGAGACCCAGTACTTC. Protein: CSALRGGETQYF.